The source of this TCR beta chain is a study of OX40 agonist ivuxolimab in advanced cancers. Notes on the study in general: Within 6 weeks, CD4+ and CD8+ blood T cells expanded clonally at 0.1 to 3.0 mg/kg.

Details on this clone: Its target is unknown.

V lost 7 bases to trimming and J lost 7 bases, with 19 bases between them. CDR3 length: 14 residues. Germline CDR1 MNHEY, CDR2 SVGAGI. Sequencing used immunoSEQ multiplex PCR; TCRdb keeps in-frame clones, though not all of them. The sample shows 100,000 to 150,000 clones, 92% of them seen only once. The chain links TRBV6-5 to TRBJ1-2; tentative D call: TRBD1 (6 bases). Sequenced here: CD4+ or CD8+ T cells sorted from blood, sampled in a trial of the OX40 agonist ivuxolimab. This TCR was recovered from an adult with an advanced solid tumor such as melanoma, head and neck, liver or kidney cancer. This CDR3 reads CASTQGGSAGGYTF. CDR3 DNA: TGTGCCAGCACCCAAGGGGGATCTGCAGGTGGCTACACCTTC.